Following are 22 T cell receptor beta chains from one sample sequenced in a study of T-cell reconstitution after alpha-beta-depleted transplantation in children. TCRbeta library construction was performed incorporating unique molecular identifiers. TCRdb reprocessed the PCR reads with MiXCR, giving one entry per CDR3 protein. Of some 400,000 distinct CDR3 sequences listed, around 21% are singletons. The material was PBMCs from the stem cell graft donor, obtained from the stem cell graft. The receptors stem from a human donor who donated a stem cell graft to a child with acute myeloid leukemia.

The CDR3 DNA reads as TGTGCCAGCAGCTTCAACGGGAGGACTGGCACGCAGTATTTT. Translating it yields CASSFNGRTGTQYF. V usage is TRBV7-8 and J usage is TRBJ2-3, with 7 bases lining up with TRBD2. Trimming took 3 bases from V and 9 from J; bases not matched to a gene: 9. Germline CDR1 and CDR2: SGHVS and FQNEAQ. The CDR3 loop spans 14 amino acids.

This clonotype was seen many times. The chain couples TRBV20-1 to TRBJ2-2, with 9 bases fitting TRBD2. Germline-derived CDR1 and CDR2 are DFQATT and SNEGSKA (reference sequence). The CDR3 runs 15 residues. The junction had 4 bases not matched to a gene; V was cut back by 0 bases and J by 5 bases. CDR3 in DNA: TGCAGTGCTAGAGAGGCGGGAGGGGAGACCGGGGAGCTGTTTTTT. This codes for CSAREAGGETGELFF.

The chain joins TRBV5-1 to TRBJ2-1; TRBD2 agrees at 8 bases. This CDR3 comprises 14 residues. Germline V gives CDR1 SGHRS, CDR2 YFSETQ. The V segment lost 5 bases and the J segment 2 bases; nucleotides outside the gene matches: 3. The CDR3 DNA is TGCGCCAGCAGAGTAGCGGGACCCTACAATGAGCAGTTCTTC. This encodes CASRVAGPYNEQFF.

This chain joins TRBV28 and TRBJ2-5; 10 bases match TRBD2. V dropped 8 bases and J dropped 4; count of bases not matched to a gene: 10. Germline lookup yields CDR1 MDHEN and CDR2 SYDVKM. CDR3 length equals 15 residues. CDR3 sequence reads: CASRTLAGVGETQYF. CDR3 nucleotide sequence: TGTGCCAGCCGAACCCTAGCGGGAGTGGGAGAGACCCAGTACTTC.

This clonotype was counted a few times. V usage is TRBV7-3 and J usage is TRBJ2-7; the D gene is possibly TRBD2 (6 bases). This CDR3 contains 13 residues. Per germline, CDR1 SGHTA and CDR2 FQGTGA. With 1 base removed from V and 4 bases from J, the gap between germline ends came to 8 bases. Here the CDR3 reads CASSLMRGYEQYF. The CDR3 region has the DNA TGTGCCAGCAGCTTAATGCGGGGTTACGAGCAGTACTTC.

The V gene is TRBV29-1, the J gene TRBJ2-1, with TRBD1 identical over 9 bases. The CDR3 has 13 amino acids. The germline V gene encodes CDR1 SQVTM and CDR2 ANQGSEA. J lost 4 bases, V lost 4 bases, and 2 bases had no gene match. The CDR3 region has the DNA TGCAGCGTTGGGGGGACAGGGTACAATGAGCAGTTCTTC. Translated: CSVGGTGYNEQFF.

The chain joins TRBV29-1 to TRBJ2-7; 7 nucleotides line up with TRBD2. Unmatched junction bases numbered 13, after V lost 4 bases and J lost 4 bases. Germline CDR1 reads SQVTM; CDR2 reads ANQGSEA. The CDR3 runs to 15 residues. This chain's CDR3 is CSVVAPGGSLYEQYF. CDR3 in DNA: TGCAGCGTTGTTGCGCCGGGCGGGAGTTTATACGAGCAGTACTTC.

At least ten counts were recorded for this clonotype. This chain uses TRBV6-5 with TRBJ2-1, with D maybe TRBD1 (5 bases). Germline CDR1 reads MNHEY; CDR2 reads SVGAGI. This CDR3 has 15 amino acids. The V end was cut by 0 bases, the J end by 8 bases, with 14 bases between. The CDR3 spells CASSYSPGWHDEQFF. The CDR3 DNA reads as TGTGCCAGCAGTTACTCCCCAGGGTGGCACGATGAGCAGTTCTTC.

The gene calls are TRBV18 and TRBJ2-7; D not resolved. This CDR3 has 13 residues. Germline lookup yields CDR1 KGHSH and CDR2 LQKENI. V was shortened by 5 bases and J by 3 bases, with 11 bases between the two germline ends. The CDR3 protein is CASSTPTNYEQYF. In DNA form, the CDR3 reads TGTGCCAGCTCAACCCCTACTAACTACGAGCAGTACTTC.

This clonotype was found a few times. The chain has TRBV12-3 or TRBV12-4 and TRBJ2-2; 8 nucleotides agree with TRBD2. The junction had 6 bases not matched to a gene; V was cut back by 5 bases and J by 1 base. This CDR3 is 16 amino acids long. In DNA form, the CDR3 reads TGTGCCAGCAGTATCCCCAGCGGGGGGAACACCGGGGAGCTGTTTTTT. Translating it yields CASSIPSGGNTGELFF.

The chain is built from TRBV7-9 and TRBJ2-3; no firm D call. Germline V CDR1 and CDR2: SEHNR, FQNEAQ (reference sequence). CDR3 length equals 15 residues. The V gene lost 1 base and the J gene lost 1 base, with 9 bases spanning the gap. The CDR3 reads CASSLDTLGTDTQYF. CDR3 coding DNA: TGTGCCAGCAGCTTAGATACCCTAGGCACAGATACGCAGTATTTT.

This chain joins TRBV12-3 or TRBV12-4 and TRBJ2-7; possibly TRBD2 for D (5 bases). V lost 4 bases and J 3 bases, leaving 10 bases between the germline ends. The CDR3 length is 13 residues. CDR3 nucleotides: TGTGCCAGCAGTTCGAAGCGGTACTACGAGCAGTACTTC. It specifies CASSSKRYYEQYF.

This clonotype has a count of ten or more. The chain has TRBV20-1 and TRBJ2-5; the match to TRBD1 covers 9 bases. J was trimmed by 5 bases and V by 3 bases; bases with no gene match: 7. Germline V CDR1 and CDR2: DFQATT, SNEGSKA (reference sequence). The CDR3 covers 14 residues. The CDR3 nucleotides are TGCAGTGCTAGGGGTTGGGACAGGGATGAGACCCAGTACTTC. Its protein product is CSARGWDRDETQYF.

The V gene is TRBV12-3 or TRBV12-4, the J gene TRBJ1-1; TRBD1 aligns across 11 bases. Trimming took 7 bases from V and 5 from J; bases not matched to a gene: 12. The CDR3 has 16 residues. The CDR3 loop is CASTRGQGARRTEAFF. The CDR3 DNA follows: TGTGCCAGCACCCGAGGACAGGGGGCCCGAAGGACTGAAGCTTTCTTT.

The table lists this clonotype with many counts. This sequence joins TRBV20-1 and TRBJ2-7, with D unclear. The CDR3 loop spans 15 amino acids. V lost 1 base and J lost 2, with 15 bases in between. From germline, CDR1 is DFQATT and CDR2 SNEGSKA (reference sequence). CDR3 nucleotide sequence: TGCAGTGCTAGAGGGGCCCTGGGGAACCCCTACGAGCAGTACTTC. Encoded protein: CSARGALGNPYEQYF.

This clonotype was seen many times. The chain links TRBV20-1 to TRBJ2-7; TRBD2 matches 11 bases. Germline V gene sequence: CDR1 DFQATT, CDR2 SNEGSKA (reference sequence). The CDR3 is made up of 15 amino acids. Germline trimming cut 1 base from V and 3 bases from J; bases unmatched to any gene: 5. The CDR3 bases are TGCAGTGCTAGAGGTCCACTAGCGGGAGACTACGAGCAGTACTTC. It yields the protein CSARGPLAGDYEQYF.

This clonotype was seen repeatedly, ten times or more. This chain uses TRBV20-1 with TRBJ2-5; D not certain. The CDR3 extends over 12 amino acids. Per the germline V gene, CDR1 is DFQATT and CDR2 is SNEGSKA (reference sequence). V gave up 2 bases and J gave up 3 bases, with 7 bases separating them. As DNA, the CDR3 is TGCAGTGCTAGACGATGGGAAGAGACCCAGTACTTC. Translation gives CSARRWEETQYF.

This clonotype was detected a few times. CDR3 amino acids: CASSQKTNTEAFF. CDR3 DNA: TGCGCCAGCAGCCAAAAAACGAACACTGAAGCTTTCTTT. V usage is TRBV4-3 and J usage is TRBJ1-1, with D uncertain. The length of the CDR3 is 13 residues. CDR1 and CDR2 (germline): LGHNA, YSLEER. V dropped 2 bases and J dropped 1 base, with 5 bases sitting between them.

This clonotype was picked up many times. The rearrangement uses TRBV29-1 and TRBJ2-1; tentatively, D is TRBD2 (6 bases). The CDR3 extends over 13 amino acids. The ends were cut back, 7 bases at V and 5 bases at J, with 15 bases in the middle. The germline V gene encodes CDR1 SQVTM and CDR2 ANQGSEA. This chain's CDR3 is CSGTGTGNNEQFF. The CDR3 DNA reads as TGCAGCGGAACCGGGACTGGGAACAATGAGCAGTTCTTC.

V gene TRBV7-2 combines with J gene TRBJ1-1; TRBD1 might be the D (6 bases). V shed 0 bases and J shed 5 bases, with 10 bases lying between them. Germline CDR1 is SGHTA and CDR2 is FQGNSA. This CDR3 is 14 amino acids long. The CDR3 DNA reads TGTGCCAGCAGCTTAGCCCTGAGGGGGACTGAAGCTTTCTTT. It encodes CASSLALRGTEAFF.

This clonotype was found a few times. The chain is built from TRBV12-3 or TRBV12-4 and TRBJ2-7; no clear D. Trimming removed 6 bases from V and 0 bases from J, with 6 bases in between. The CDR3 spans 12 residues. The CDR3 DNA is TGTGCCAGCAGACTATTCTCCTACGAGCAGTACTTC. As protein: CASRLFSYEQYF.

The rearrangement uses TRBV5-1 and TRBJ1-5; 8 bases agree with TRBD1. The CDR3 sequence is 15 residues long. The junction had 5 bases not matched to a gene; V was cut back by 5 bases and J by 1 base. Germline CDR1 reads SGHRS; CDR2 reads YFSETQ. The CDR3 sequence is CASRLDRDSNQPQHF. The CDR3 DNA sequence: TGCGCCAGCAGACTGGACAGGGACAGCAATCAGCCCCAGCATTTT. Supplemented by reference TRBV5-1 and TRBJ1-5, the full variable domain reads KAGVTQTPRYLIKTRGQQVTLSCSPISGHRSVSWYQQTPGQGLQFLFEYFSETQRNKGNFPGRFSGRQFSNSRSEMNVSTLELGDSALYLCASRLDRDSNQPQHFGDGTRLSIL.